This T cell receptor beta chain was documented in a study of T cell responses to AZD1222 COVID-19 vaccine. Findings and caveats of the study: Breadth and depth of Spike-specific TCRs rose after two AZD1222 doses. Baseline antibody screening turned up just a handful of seropositive AZD1222 recipients. Among spike-specific TCRs, nearly half reportedly target unmutated variant regions.

Germline lookup yields CDR1 SQVTM and CDR2 ANQGSEA. Between the trimmed V and J ends, which lost 3 bases and 1 base, there was a span of 9 bases. The CDR3 runs 13 residues. Generated by immunoSEQ multiplex PCR, the TCRdb table keeps only in-frame clones and is missing some. The sample lists roughly 70,000 clones, about 90% occurring once. Notes on this clone: The antigen is unknown.

The sample consisted of peripheral blood, taken on day 0 of AZD1222 vaccination. The chain uses TRBV29-1 and TRBJ1-1; D is perhaps TRBD1 (5 bases). The receptor comes from an adult in good health. Here the CDR3 reads CSVDWQGNTEAFF. CDR3 bases: TGCAGCGTTGATTGGCAGGGGAACACTGAAGCTTTCTTT.